This passage covers 27 T cell receptor beta chains from one sample sequenced in a study of beta chain features in type 1 diabetes. TCRB transcripts that were expressed got sequenced, as all of the isolated RNA had been reverse transcribed. Data came from immunoSEQ multiplex PCR; TCRdb stores just in-frame clones and leaves some out. The sample lists 860,000 or so clones; 15% to 20% were seen once. The sample comprised naive CD4+ T cells from blood. Receptors originate from a young woman in good health.

The sample holds a few counts of this clone. The chain has TRBV2 and TRBJ2-1; TRBD2 agrees at 11 bases. The CDR3 loop spans 15 amino acids. V was pared by 4 bases and J by 8 bases, with 7 bases of the junction left unmatched. Germline loops: CDR1 SNHLY, CDR2 FYNNEI. The CDR3 bases are TGTGCCAGCAGTGCCCTAGCGGGAGGAGGGGATGAGCAGTTCTTC. It yields the protein CASSALAGGGDEQFF.

The CDR3 sequence is CASSTLAGSSYNEQFF. CDR3 bases: TGTGCCAGCAGCACCCTAGCGGGAAGCTCCTACAATGAGCAGTTCTTC. The rearrangement uses TRBV9 and TRBJ2-1, with 9 nucleotides matching TRBD2. The CDR3 extends over 16 amino acids. Germline loops: CDR1 SGDLS, CDR2 YYNGEE. V gave up 4 bases and J gave up 0 bases; unmatched junction bases: 5.

On this clone itself: Other DNA sequences in the same sample also yield this CDR3. The rearrangement links TRBV5-1 to TRBJ2-6, with D perhaps assigned TRBD1 or TRBD2 (5 bases each). The ends were cut back, 1 base at V and 4 bases at J, with 9 bases in the middle. There are 15 residues in the CDR3. From germline, CDR1 is SGHRS and CDR2 YFSETQ. CDR3 DNA sequence: TGCGCCAGCAGCTTGTTGTGGGGGGGGGCCAACGTCCTGACTTTC. Translated, it gives CASSLLWGGANVLTF.

This clone showed up just a few times. This rearrangement joins TRBV4-2 to TRBJ2-3, with TRBD2 identical over 10 bases. Germline CDR1 reads LGHNA; CDR2 reads YNFKEQ. The CDR3 is made up of 15 amino acids. The junction had 5 bases not matched to a gene; V was cut back by 4 bases and J by 4 bases. The CDR3 protein is CASSRQTSGSDTQYF. DNA of the CDR3: TGTGCCAGCAGCCGCCAGACTAGCGGGTCAGATACGCAGTATTTT.

This chain uses TRBV18 with TRBJ2-3, with D perhaps matching TRBD2 (5 bases). This CDR3 contains 13 residues. Trimming shortened V by 3 bases and J by 6 bases, and 10 bases separated the two germline ends. CDR1 and CDR2 (germline): KGHSH, LQKENI. CDR3 sequence reads: CASSPHREDTQYF. The CDR3 DNA sequence: TGTGCCAGCTCACCTCATAGGGAGGATACGCAGTATTTT.

A few counts support this clone. The V call is TRBV28, the J call TRBJ2-1, with 9 bases aligning to TRBD2. J gave up 3 bases and V 6 bases, and 3 bases lay outside the gene matches. The CDR3 runs 14 residues. Germline CDR1 and CDR2: MDHEN and SYDVKM. CDR3 in DNA: TGTGCCAGCAGATGGACTAGCGTCTACAATGAGCAGTTCTTC. Amino acid sequence: CASRWTSVYNEQFF.

The gene calls are TRBV6-6 and TRBJ1-3, with D possibly TRBD1 on 5 matching bases. Germline lookup yields CDR1 MNHNY and CDR2 SVGAGI (reference sequence). The CDR3 runs 16 residues. Trimming stripped 2 bases from V and 1 base from J, with 12 bases between. CDR3 nucleotides: TGTGCCAGCAGTTACGTTCGCAGGGTGTCTGGAAACACCATATATTTT. Protein sequence: CASSYVRRVSGNTIYF.

V is TRBV23-1 and J is TRBJ2-5; D might be TRBD2 (5 bases). TRBV23-1 is an ORF for which the function is uncertain. The CDR3 sequence is 17 residues long. V lost 0 bases to trimming and J lost 4 bases, with 18 bases between them. The CDR3 loop reads CASSQSSVSCRGETQYF. The CDR3 nucleotides read TGCGCCAGCAGTCAATCTTCCGTTTCCTGCCGGGGAGAGACCCAGTACTTC.

This clone was detected a few times. This chain uses TRBV27 with TRBJ2-3, with 16 bases that match TRBD2. The CDR3 is made up of 17 amino acids. Germline-derived CDR1 and CDR2 are MNHEY and SMNVEV (reference sequence). After removal of 5 bases from V and 5 bases from J, the junction contained 7 bases not matched to a gene. The CDR3 sequence: CASSGTGLAGGIDTQYF. DNA of the CDR3: TGTGCCAGCAGTGGCACGGGACTAGCGGGAGGGATAGATACGCAGTATTTT.

As for this clone: Other nucleotide sequences from this sample produce the same CDR3. The rearrangement links TRBV7-2 to TRBJ2-7, with TRBD1 matching 11 bases. The V segment lost 5 bases and the J segment 3 bases; nucleotides outside the gene matches: 6. CDR1 SGHTA and CDR2 FQGNSA come from the germline V gene. This CDR3 comprises 15 residues. In DNA, the CDR3 is TGTGCCAGCAGCCCCGGGACAGGGGGGGTCTACGAGCAGTACTTC. Translation gives CASSPGTGGVYEQYF. The full variable domain, with the rest looked up from reference TRBV7-2 and TRBJ2-7, is GAGVSQSPSNKVTEKGKDVELRCDPISGHTALYWYRQSLGQGLEFLIYFQGNSAPDKSGLPSDRFSAERTGGSVSTLTIQRTQQEDSAVYLCASSPGTGGVYEQYFGPGTRLTVT.

This clone came up a few times. The chain couples TRBV11-2 to TRBJ2-3; tentative D call: TRBD1 (6 bases). The CDR3 has 15 residues. Trimming cost V 2 bases and J 6 bases, with 15 bases left between them. Per germline, CDR1 SGHAT and CDR2 FQNNGV. The CDR3 nucleotides read TGTGCCAGCAGCTTATCCCGTGGGGGCCTGGATACGCAGTATTTT. Translated, it gives CASSLSRGGLDTQYF.

The chain combines TRBV29-1 with TRBJ2-1; 7 bases agree with TRBD2. Germline trimming cut 5 bases from V and 8 bases from J; bases unmatched to any gene: 6. Germline V gene lookup returns CDR1 SQVTM and CDR2 ANQGSEA. The CDR3 is 12 amino acids. The CDR3 spells CSVWGGRHEQFF. The CDR3 DNA reads as TGCAGCGTTTGGGGGGGGAGGCATGAGCAGTTCTTC.

For this clone: Other DNA sequences of this sample code for an identical CDR3. The CDR3 bases are TGCGCCAGCAGCTTGACCGCAGATACGCAGTATTTT. Protein: CASSLTADTQYF. The chain combines TRBV5-1 with TRBJ2-3; D remains unclear. Germline V gene sequence: CDR1 SGHRS, CDR2 YFSETQ. There are 12 residues in the CDR3. Between the trimmed V and J ends, which lost 1 base and 4 bases, there was a span of 4 bases.

This chain uses TRBV28 with TRBJ2-7; 10 bases are shared with TRBD2. V shed 7 bases and J 2 bases; nucleotides not matched to a gene: 8. CDR3 size: 15 residues. Germline V gene sequence: CDR1 MDHEN, CDR2 SYDVKM. Here the CDR3 reads CASIPQAGGTYEQYF. The CDR3 nucleotides are TGTGCCAGCATCCCCCAAGCGGGAGGGACCTACGAGCAGTACTTC.

The sample holds a few counts of this clone. The J gene is TRBJ2-7, the V gene TRBV28, with 8 bases fitting TRBD1. This CDR3 region has 17 residues. Germline CDR1 and CDR2: MDHEN and SYDVKM. Losses at the gene ends were 6 bases for V and 5 bases for J; bases not matched to a gene: 18. CDR3 region: CASRGTPGQVARDEQYF. Here the CDR3 DNA reads TGTGCCAGCAGGGGAACTCCGGGACAGGTGGCCAGGGACGAGCAGTACTTC. Full variable domain (remainder filled in from reference TRBV28 and TRBJ2-7): DVKVTQSSRYLVKRTGEKVFLECVQDMDHENMFWYRQDPGLGLRLIYFSYDVKMKEKGDIPEGYSVSREKKERFSLILESASTNQTSMYLCASRGTPGQVARDEQYFGPGTRLTVT.

The J gene is TRBJ2-1, the V gene TRBV7-9; D could derive from TRBD1 or TRBD2 (5 bases each). V gave up 4 bases and J gave up 9 bases, with 10 bases separating them. The CDR3 totals 12 residues. The V gene's germline CDR1 is SEHNR and CDR2 FQNEAQ (reference sequence). CDR3 amino acids: CASSSPGGEQFF. The CDR3 coding sequence is TGTGCCAGCAGCTCCCCTGGGGGTGAGCAGTTCTTC.

In its sample, this clone was seen a few times. The CDR3 DNA follows: TGTGCCAGCAGCCCCCGACGGAACACCGGGGAGCTGTTTTTT. The encoded protein is CASSPRRNTGELFF. The V gene is TRBV7-2, the J gene TRBJ2-2; D not resolved. V was cut by 5 bases and J by 1 base, with 8 bases left in between. Germline assignment: CDR1 SGHTA and CDR2 FQGNSA. This CDR3 has 14 residues.

In this sample, this clone turned up a few times. The rearrangement links TRBV5-1 to TRBJ1-2; 8 nucleotides line up with TRBD1. The V and J ends lost 3 bases and 4 bases, in that order; junction bases with no gene match: 2. The CDR3 extends over 13 amino acids. Looked up from germline, CDR1 is SGHRS and CDR2 is YFSETQ. CDR3: CASSYGQGYGYTF. Here the CDR3 DNA reads TGCGCCAGCAGCTACGGACAGGGCTATGGCTACACCTTC.

This clone was seen more than once but under ten times. The chain is built from TRBV7-9 and TRBJ1-3; D gene ambiguous. V lost 3 bases, J lost 8 bases, and 5 bases lay in between. CDR3 length equals 11 residues. From germline, CDR1 is SEHNR and CDR2 FQNEAQ (reference sequence). CDR3 protein: CASSFRDTIYF. CDR3 bases: TGTGCCAGCAGCTTTCGGGACACCATATATTTT.

V usage is TRBV10-3 and J usage is TRBJ1-2; the match to TRBD1 covers 9 bases. The CDR3 totals 15 residues. Trimming at V came to 6 bases and at J to 5 bases, leaving 10 bases not matched to a gene. Germline loops: CDR1 ENHRY, CDR2 SYGVKD. In DNA, the CDR3 is TGTGCCATCAGGGGGACAGGGAAAGGATTTTATGGCTACACCTTC. This encodes CAIRGTGKGFYGYTF.

The chain employs TRBV14 and TRBJ2-5; D uncertain. This CDR3 contains 16 residues. The germline gives CDR1 SGHDN, CDR2 FVKESK. V was shortened by 3 bases and J by 2 bases, with 16 bases between the two germline ends. The CDR3 DNA reads TGTGCCAGCAGCCATCTCTCAGGCGACTCTCAAGAGACCCAGTACTTC. Translated, it gives CASSHLSGDSQETQYF.

A few counts support this clone. The chain carries TRBV7-2 and TRBJ2-1; weak D call: TRBD1 (6 bases). Germline CDR1 reads SGHTA; CDR2 reads FQGNSA. The germline V and J ends were trimmed by 5 bases and 10 bases, with 9 bases remaining between them. The CDR3 has 11 amino acids. CDR3 residues: CASSQQGEQFF. The CDR3 DNA reads TGTGCCAGCAGCCAGCAGGGGGAGCAGTTCTTC.

This sequence joins TRBV18 and TRBJ2-1; D not certain. Between the trimmed V and J ends, which lost 3 bases and 0 bases, there was a span of 9 bases. In germline, CDR1 is KGHSH, CDR2 LQKENI. CDR3 length equals 15 residues. CDR3 sequence reads: CASSPNSGSYNEQFF. The CDR3 coding sequence is TGTGCCAGCTCACCGAATAGTGGCTCCTACAATGAGCAGTTCTTC.

This chain connects TRBV7-3 to TRBJ2-1; no firm D call. The CDR3 runs 13 residues. The germline CDR1 and CDR2 sequences are SGHTA and FQGTGA. The V end was cut by 4 bases, the J end by 3 bases, with 7 bases between. The CDR3 loop reads CASSSDNYNEQFF. As DNA, the CDR3 is TGTGCCAGCAGCTCCGACAACTACAATGAGCAGTTCTTC. The variable domain in full, with the rest retrieved from reference TRBV7-3 and TRBJ2-1, is GAGVSQTPSNKVTEKGKYVELRCDPISGHTALYWYRQSLGQGPEFLIYFQGTGAADDSGLPNDRFFAVRPEGSVSTLKIQRTERGDSAVYLCASSSDNYNEQFFGPGTRLTVL.

This clone was observed a few times. The rearrangement joins TRBV6-1 to TRBJ2-1; D not resolved. V was shortened by 1 base and J by 10 bases, with 11 bases between the two germline ends. Germline CDR1 and CDR2: MNHNS and SASEGT. The CDR3 length is 13 residues. CDR3 DNA sequence: TGTGCCAGCAGTGAAGTTTCTGCAGGAGAGCAGTTCTTC. Translation gives CASSEVSAGEQFF.

The chain links TRBV14 to TRBJ2-1, with TRBD2 identical over 8 bases. Germline V gene sequence: CDR1 SGHDN, CDR2 FVKESK. J lost 4 bases, V lost 3 bases, and 8 bases had no gene match. The CDR3 is made up of 16 amino acids. The CDR3 bases are TGTGCCAGCAGCCACCTCGGACTAGCCGGTTACAATGAGCAGTTCTTC. Translated: CASSHLGLAGYNEQFF. Full variable domain (rest looked up from reference TRBV14 and TRBJ2-1): EAGVTQFPSHSVIEKGQTVTLRCDPISGHDNLYWYRRVMGKEIKFLLHFVKESKQDESGMPNNRFLAERTGGTYSTLKVQPAELEDSGVYFCASSHLGLAGYNEQFFGPGTRLTVL.

The chain combines TRBV4-3 with TRBJ2-2; D might be TRBD2 (5 bases). V was cut by 3 bases and J by 7 bases, with 9 bases left in between. This CDR3 comprises 13 residues. Germline V CDR1 and CDR2: LGHNA, YSLEER. The CDR3 nucleotides read TGCGCCAGCAGCCAGTGGGAGCACGGGGAGCTGTTTTTT. Translated, it gives CASSQWEHGELFF.